The clone carrying this T cell receptor (beta chain) was detected many times. Its antigen remains unidentified. These data come from a study of neurological immune-mediated disorders. Study outcomes and limitations: Levels of TCR clonal expansion peaked in HTLV-1-associated myelopathy and reached their lowest in multiple sclerosis, under those of healthy controls.

Synthesis of cDNA was performed by 5'RACE using 10-nucleotide random UMIs. TCRdb processed the 5' RACE reads anew with MiXCR; each CDR3 protein has one entry. The sample yields approximately 50,000 distinct CDR3 sequences, around a tenth seen once. Where libraries were unsorted, they were derived from 2 million PBMCs stored at -80 degrees C. CDR1 SGHDN and CDR2 FVKESK come from the germline V gene. The CDR3 loop spans 14 amino acids. Losses at the gene ends were 4 bases for V and 3 bases for J; bases not matched to a gene: 4. Sequencing used PBMCs. This chain links TRBV14 with TRBJ2-7, with 9 positions matching TRBD1. The origin of this receptor is a man in his 70s with HTLV-1-associated myelopathy (HAM/TSP). In DNA form, the CDR3 reads TGTGCCAGCAGCCCTTCGGGACAGGGCTACGAGCAGTACTTC. Translation: CASSPSGQGYEQYF.